The 25 T cell receptor beta chains reported below all come from one sample, sequenced in a study of blood T cell repertoires in COVID-19. The table came from immunoSEQ multiplex PCR; TCRdb's copy has only in-frame clones and leaves some out. Of about 86,000 clones listed, roughly three quarters were seen once; the top ten hold about 11%. Sample: peripheral blood. Receptors originate from a man between 70 and 80 years old with acute or convalescent COVID-19.

This clone was seen just once. This chain links TRBV28 with TRBJ1-2; 11 bases map to TRBD1. V shed 4 bases, J shed 4 bases, and the junction held 2 bases outside the gene matches. This CDR3 region has 14 residues. Germline CDR1 and CDR2: MDHEN and SYDVKM. Here the CDR3 DNA reads TGTGCCAGCAGTTCGGGACAGGGGGGCTATGGCTACACCTTC. Protein sequence: CASSSGQGGYGYTF.

This clone was seen once. The chain joins TRBV28 to TRBJ1-2; D remains unclear. V dropped 6 bases and J dropped 8 bases, with 13 bases sitting between them. This CDR3 has 12 residues. CDR1 MDHEN and CDR2 SYDVKM come from the germline V gene. As DNA, the CDR3 is TGTGCCAGCAGCGCCAGTCCCGTCGGCTACACCTTC. Its translation is CASSASPVGYTF.

The V call is TRBV5-1, the J call TRBJ2-2; 7 nucleotides match TRBD1. The CDR3 is 15 residues long. V lost 3 bases, J lost 2 bases, and 4 bases stayed unmatched. Looked up from germline, CDR1 is SGHRS and CDR2 is YFSETQ. CDR3 bases: TGCGCCAGCAGCTACCGGGACAGCAACACCGGGGAGCTGTTTTTT. Translating it yields CASSYRDSNTGELFF.

The chain has TRBV30 and TRBJ2-2; 8 nucleotides align to TRBD1. The CDR3 is 14 amino acids. V lost 5 bases to trimming and J lost 5 bases; unmatched junction nucleotides: 7. CDR1 is GTSNPN and CDR2 is SVGIG in the germline V gene (reference sequence). The DNA for the CDR3 is TGTGCCTGGCGCCGGGACAGGTTTACCGGGGAGCTGTTTTTT. It specifies CAWRRDRFTGELFF. The full variable domain, rest sourced from reference TRBV30 and TRBJ2-2, is SQTIHQWPATLVQPVGSPLSLECTVEGTSNPNLYWYRQAAGRGLQLLFYSVGIGQISSEVPQNLSASRPQDRQFILSSKKLLLSDSGFYLCAWRRDRFTGELFFGEGSRLTVL.

In this sample, this clone turned up once. This chain links TRBV28 with TRBJ2-2, with TRBD2 matching 9 bases. The CDR3 has 16 amino acids. Germline lookup yields CDR1 MDHEN and CDR2 SYDVKM. V shed 2 bases and J 2 bases; nucleotides not matched to a gene: 3. DNA of the CDR3: TGTGCCAGCAGTTTAGCGGGGGGGCGAAACACCGGGGAGCTGTTTTTT. This gives the protein CASSLAGGRNTGELFF.

A few counts support this clone. This chain joins TRBV29-1 and TRBJ2-2, with D perhaps TRBD2 (5 bases). With 4 bases removed from V and 8 bases from J, the gap between germline ends came to 11 bases. The V gene's germline CDR1 is SQVTM and CDR2 ANQGSEA. The CDR3 extends over 12 amino acids. This CDR3 reads CSVAWETGELFF. CDR3 DNA sequence: TGCAGCGTTGCTTGGGAGACGGGGGAGCTGTTTTTT.

The chain is built from TRBV2 and TRBJ2-7; D unclear. The CDR3 runs 13 residues. Germline lookup yields CDR1 SNHLY and CDR2 FYNNEI. With 6 bases removed from V and 1 base from J, the gap between germline ends came to 10 bases. CDR3 in amino acids: CASSLTASYEQYF. As DNA, the CDR3 is TGTGCCAGCAGCCTTACAGCTTCCTACGAGCAGTACTTC.

The V call is TRBV24-1, the J call TRBJ1-1; 9 positions match TRBD1. CDR1 is KGHDR, CDR2 SFDVKD, per germline. This CDR3 comprises 13 residues. The trim removed 7 bases at V and 10 bases at J, leaving 9 bases unmatched. CDR3 nucleotides: TGTGCCACCAGCCGGACAGGGGCGGGAGGAGCTTTCTTT. Translating it yields CATSRTGAGGAFF.

This clone came up a few times. This sequence joins TRBV5-1 and TRBJ2-3; 9 nucleotides align to TRBD1. This CDR3 is built from 14 residues. V shed 4 bases, J shed 1 base, and the junction held 1 base outside the gene matches. Germline assignment: CDR1 SGHRS and CDR2 YFSETQ. In DNA form, the CDR3 reads TGCGCCAGCAGCCGGGACAGGGGCACAGATACGCAGTATTTT. Amino acids: CASSRDRGTDTQYF.

V is TRBV3-1 (or the pseudogene TRBV3-2) and J is TRBJ1-1, with D perhaps matching TRBD1 (5 bases). This CDR3 comprises 15 residues. CDR1 and CDR2 from the germline V gene are LGHDT and YNNKEL (reference sequence). V gave up 6 bases and J gave up 5 bases, with 19 bases separating them. Here the CDR3 DNA reads TGTGCCAGCAGATTAGGAAAGGGGCGCGGAACTGAAGCTTTCTTT. Protein product: CASRLGKGRGTEAFF.

The table lists this clone with a count of one. V usage is TRBV5-4 and J usage is TRBJ2-1, with 9 positions matching TRBD1. Germline values: CDR1 SGHNT, CDR2 YYREEE (reference sequence). The CDR3 consists of 15 residues. After removal of 0 bases from V and 4 bases from J, the junction contained 2 bases not matched to a gene. CDR3 sequence reads: CASSLEQGAYNEQFF. Written as DNA, the CDR3 is TGTGCCAGCAGCTTGGAACAGGGGGCATACAATGAGCAGTTCTTC.

The chain couples TRBV5-1 to TRBJ1-1, with D unresolved. Looked up from germline, CDR1 is SGHRS and CDR2 is YFSETQ. The CDR3 runs to 14 residues. Trimming removed 1 base from V and 1 base from J, with 8 bases in between. Here the CDR3 reads CASSLSSGNTEAFF. The CDR3 region has the DNA TGCGCCAGCAGCTTGTCTTCGGGGAACACTGAAGCTTTCTTT.

A few counts support this clone. This chain uses TRBV28 with TRBJ1-4; D uncertain. Germline V gives CDR1 MDHEN, CDR2 SYDVKM. V dropped 6 bases and J dropped 0 bases, with 14 bases sitting between them. The CDR3 spans 16 residues. The CDR3 here is CASRDKGLATNEKLFF. The CDR3 DNA is TGTGCCAGCAGGGATAAAGGACTCGCAACTAATGAAAAACTGTTTTTT. The variable domain in full, completed from reference TRBV28 and TRBJ1-4, reads DVKVTQSSRYLVKRTGEKVFLECVQDMDHENMFWYRQDPGLGLRLIYFSYDVKMKEKGDIPEGYSVSREKKERFSLILESASTNQTSMYLCASRDKGLATNEKLFFGSGTQLSVL.

As to this clone: Relative to the germline gene, one junction end is altered; a read error may explain this. The rearrangement uses TRBV3-1 (or the pseudogene TRBV3-2) and TRBJ2-2; TRBD2 agrees at 9 bases. The CDR3 covers 16 residues. Germline CDR1 reads LGHDT; CDR2 reads YNNKEL (reference sequence). DNA of the CDR3: TGTGCCCGCAGCCACGGCGGGGGGGCCAGTTCCGGGGAGCTGTTTTTT. It codes for CARSHGGGASSGELFF.

The chain employs TRBV27 and TRBJ1-4; the D is unclear. V lost 4 bases and J lost 4, with 7 bases in between. This CDR3 has 13 residues. Germline CDR1 reads MNHEY; CDR2 reads SMNVEV (reference sequence). CDR3 DNA sequence: TGTGCCAGCAGTTCGGGAAGTAATGAAAAACTGTTTTTT. Its translation is CASSSGSNEKLFF.

J is TRBJ2-3 and V is TRBV11-2; 16 bases are shared with TRBD2. The CDR3 contains 17 residues. In germline, CDR1 is SGHAT, CDR2 FQNNGV. The trim removed 5 bases at V and 8 bases at J, leaving 10 bases unmatched. The CDR3 DNA reads as TGTGCCAGCAGCCTAGGGACTAGCGGGGGGGCGGGGCCTACGCAGTATTTT. Protein: CASSLGTSGGAGPTQYF.

The rearrangement uses TRBV4-1 and TRBJ1-5, with D unclear. V lost 1 base and J 3 bases, leaving 7 bases between the germline ends. The CDR3 loop spans 14 amino acids. Germline values: CDR1 MGHRA, CDR2 YSYEKL. The CDR3, as DNA: TGCGCCAGCAGCCAAGCACAGCTCAATCAGCCCCAGCATTTT. Its translation: CASSQAQLNQPQHF.

This chain uses TRBV28 with TRBJ2-7; no reliable D call. V lost 4 bases and J lost 6, with 7 bases in between. Germline V lookup: CDR1 MDHEN, CDR2 SYDVKM. The CDR3 contains 11 residues. The CDR3 reads CASSYHSEQYF. DNA for the CDR3: TGTGCCAGCAGTTATCATAGCGAGCAGTACTTC.

The CDR3 sequence is CASSHRGGNTIYF. CDR3 nucleotides: TGTGCCAGCAGCCACAGGGGTGGAAACACCATATATTTT. The V and J genes are TRBV5-6 and TRBJ1-3; 7 bases match TRBD1. The CDR3 length is 13 residues. With V trimmed by 4 bases and J by 3 bases, 1 base remained unmatched. Germline V lookup: CDR1 SGHDT, CDR2 YYEEEE.

The rearrangement uses TRBV12-3 or TRBV12-4 and TRBJ1-1, with D unresolved. The CDR3 length is 11 residues. V was clipped by 6 bases and J by 5 bases, with 7 bases between them. Here the CDR3 DNA reads TGTGCCAGCAGCTCGGGGACTGAAGCTTTCTTT. Protein sequence: CASSSGTEAFF.

This rearrangement joins TRBV28 to TRBJ2-5; 9 nucleotides line up with TRBD2. The CDR3 has 14 amino acids. The J segment lost 5 bases and the V segment lost 5 bases, leaving 6 bases of the junction unmatched. Germline V gene data show CDR1 as MDHEN and CDR2 as SYDVKM. The chain's CDR3 is CASSDSGGRETQYF. DNA for the CDR3: TGTGCCAGCAGTGATAGCGGGGGAAGGGAGACCCAGTACTTC.

This chain joins TRBV28 and TRBJ2-3; weak D call: TRBD2 (5 bases). Germline CDR1 reads MDHEN; CDR2 reads SYDVKM. This CDR3 spans 14 amino acids. V lost 3 bases to trimming and J lost 3 bases, with 10 bases between them. The CDR3 loop reads CASSFERATDTQYF. CDR3 in DNA: TGTGCCAGCAGTTTTGAGAGGGCAACAGATACGCAGTATTTT. The full variable domain, rest sourced from reference TRBV28 and TRBJ2-3, is DVKVTQSSRYLVKRTGEKVFLECVQDMDHENMFWYRQDPGLGLRLIYFSYDVKMKEKGDIPEGYSVSREKKERFSLILESASTNQTSMYLCASSFERATDTQYFGPGTRLTVL.

The rearrangement joins TRBV5-4 to TRBJ1-3; D is undetermined. V lost 0 bases and J lost 0, with 10 bases in between. The CDR3 consists of 16 residues. CDR1 SGHNT and CDR2 YYREEE come from the germline V gene (reference sequence). The CDR3 loop is CASSLGGDNSGNTIYF. The CDR3 DNA reads as TGTGCCAGCAGCTTGGGTGGTGACAACTCTGGAAACACCATATATTTT.

V is TRBV2 and J is TRBJ1-5; 10 nucleotides match TRBD1. This CDR3 comprises 16 residues. Trimming at V came to 3 bases and at J to 6 bases, leaving 8 bases not matched to a gene. Germline values: CDR1 SNHLY, CDR2 FYNNEI. The CDR3 nucleotides are TGTGCCAGCAGTGAGGAGACAGGGGGCGTGAGTCAGCCCCAGCATTTT. Its protein product is CASSEETGGVSQPQHF.

The rearrangement links TRBV5-6 to TRBJ2-4; D may be TRBD1 (5 bases). The CDR3 loop spans 14 amino acids. The germline V and J ends were trimmed by 6 bases and 0 bases, with 10 bases remaining between them. Germline-derived CDR1 and CDR2 are SGHDT and YYEEEE. The CDR3 here is CASNFQGAKNIQYF. The CDR3 DNA follows: TGTGCCAGCAACTTTCAGGGAGCCAAAAACATTCAGTACTTC.